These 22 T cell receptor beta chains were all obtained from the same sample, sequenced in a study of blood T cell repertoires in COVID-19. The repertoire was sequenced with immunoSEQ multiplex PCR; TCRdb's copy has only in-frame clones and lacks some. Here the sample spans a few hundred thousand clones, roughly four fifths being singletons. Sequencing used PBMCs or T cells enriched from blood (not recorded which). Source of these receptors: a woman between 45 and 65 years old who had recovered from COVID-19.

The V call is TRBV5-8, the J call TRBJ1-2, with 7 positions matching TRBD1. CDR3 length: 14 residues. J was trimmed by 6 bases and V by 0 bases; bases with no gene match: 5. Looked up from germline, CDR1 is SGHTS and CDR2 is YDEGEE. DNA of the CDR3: TGTGCCAGCAGCTTGGTTGGCAGGGGGGATGGCTACACCTTC. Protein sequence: CASSLVGRGDGYTF.

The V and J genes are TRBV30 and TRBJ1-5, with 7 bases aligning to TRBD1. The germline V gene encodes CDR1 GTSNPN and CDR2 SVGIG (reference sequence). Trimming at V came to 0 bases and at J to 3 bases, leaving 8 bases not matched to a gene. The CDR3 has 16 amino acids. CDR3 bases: TGTGCCTGGAGTGTACAGAGAGGGGGCAACAATCAGCCCCAGCATTTT. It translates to CAWSVQRGGNNQPQHF.

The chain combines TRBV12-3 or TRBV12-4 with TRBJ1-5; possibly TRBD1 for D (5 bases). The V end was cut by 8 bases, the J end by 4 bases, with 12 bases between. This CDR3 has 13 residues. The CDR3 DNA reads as TGTGCCAGCCTACGGGGGTTTAATCAGCCCCAGCATTTT. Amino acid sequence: CASLRGFNQPQHF.

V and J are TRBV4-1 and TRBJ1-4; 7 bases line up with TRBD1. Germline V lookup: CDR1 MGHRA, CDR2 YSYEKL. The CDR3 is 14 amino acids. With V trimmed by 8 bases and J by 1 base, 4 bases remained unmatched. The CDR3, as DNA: TGCGCCAGCGGACGGGACAGAACTAATGAAAAACTGTTTTTT. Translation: CASGRDRTNEKLFF.

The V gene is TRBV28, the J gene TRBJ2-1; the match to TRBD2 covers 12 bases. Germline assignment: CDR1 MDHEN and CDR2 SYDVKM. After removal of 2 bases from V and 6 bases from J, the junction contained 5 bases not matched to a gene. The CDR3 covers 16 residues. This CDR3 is CASSLASGRAGNEQFF. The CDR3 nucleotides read TGTGCCAGCAGTTTAGCTAGCGGGAGGGCAGGCAATGAGCAGTTCTTC.

The chain's CDR3 is CASSYGAGGSNYGYTF. Here the CDR3 DNA reads TGTGCCAGCAGTTACGGCGCTGGGGGGTCTAACTATGGCTACACCTTC. The genes are TRBV6-5 and TRBJ1-2; tentatively, D is TRBD1 (5 bases). CDR1 MNHEY and CDR2 SVGAGI come from the germline V gene. V lost 2 bases and J 0 bases, leaving 13 bases between the germline ends. The CDR3 is 16 amino acids.

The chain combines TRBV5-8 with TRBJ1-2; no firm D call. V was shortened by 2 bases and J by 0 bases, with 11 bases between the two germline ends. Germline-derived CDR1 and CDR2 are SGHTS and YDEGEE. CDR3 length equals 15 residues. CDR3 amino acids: CASSFLDWSNYGYTF. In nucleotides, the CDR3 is TGTGCCAGCAGCTTCTTAGACTGGTCTAACTATGGCTACACCTTC.

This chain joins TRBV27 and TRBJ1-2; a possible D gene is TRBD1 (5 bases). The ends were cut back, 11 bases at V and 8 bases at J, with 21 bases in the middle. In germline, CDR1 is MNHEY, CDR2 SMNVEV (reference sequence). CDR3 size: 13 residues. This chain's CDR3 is CAVRPVEGPGYTF. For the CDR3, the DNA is TGTGCCGTTCGCCCGGTGGAGGGACCGGGCTACACCTTC.

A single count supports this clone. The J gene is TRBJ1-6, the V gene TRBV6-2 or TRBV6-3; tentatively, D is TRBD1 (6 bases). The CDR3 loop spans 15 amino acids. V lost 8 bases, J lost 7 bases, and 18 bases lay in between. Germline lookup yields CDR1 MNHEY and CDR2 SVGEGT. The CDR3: CASRLRGGSNSPLHF. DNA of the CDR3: TGTGCCAGCCGCCTAAGGGGGGGCTCGAATTCACCCCTCCACTTT.

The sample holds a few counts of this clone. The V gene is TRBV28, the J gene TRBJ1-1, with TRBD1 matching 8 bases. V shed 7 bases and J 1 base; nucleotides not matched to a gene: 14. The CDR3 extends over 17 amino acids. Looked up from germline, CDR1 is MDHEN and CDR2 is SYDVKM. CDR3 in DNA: TGTGCCAGCATGTACAGGGGGTCTTGGAGGGGGAACACTGAAGCTTTCTTT. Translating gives CASMYRGSWRGNTEAFF. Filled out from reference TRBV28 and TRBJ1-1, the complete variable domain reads DVKVTQSSRYLVKRTGEKVFLECVQDMDHENMFWYRQDPGLGLRLIYFSYDVKMKEKGDIPEGYSVSREKKERFSLILESASTNQTSMYLCASMYRGSWRGNTEAFFGQGTRLTVV.

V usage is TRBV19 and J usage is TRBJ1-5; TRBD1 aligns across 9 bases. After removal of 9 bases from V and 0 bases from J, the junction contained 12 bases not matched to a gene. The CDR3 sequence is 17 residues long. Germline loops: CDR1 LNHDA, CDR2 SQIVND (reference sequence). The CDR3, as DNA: TGTGCCAGCTCATACCAAACACAGGGGGCTAGCAATCAGCCCCAGCATTTT. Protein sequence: CASSYQTQGASNQPQHF.

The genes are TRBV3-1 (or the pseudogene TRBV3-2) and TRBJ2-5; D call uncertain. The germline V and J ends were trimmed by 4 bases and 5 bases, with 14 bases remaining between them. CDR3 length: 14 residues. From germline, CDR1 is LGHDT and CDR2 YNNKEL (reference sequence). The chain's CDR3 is CASSLRWAGETQYF. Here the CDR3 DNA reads TGTGCCAGCAGCCTAAGATGGGCTGGGGAGACCCAGTACTTC.

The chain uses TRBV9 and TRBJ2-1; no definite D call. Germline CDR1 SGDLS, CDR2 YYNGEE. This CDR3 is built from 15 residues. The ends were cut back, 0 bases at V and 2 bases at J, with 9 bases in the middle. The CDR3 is CASSVGSLAYNEQFF. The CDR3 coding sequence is TGTGCCAGCAGCGTAGGGTCCCTAGCCTACAATGAGCAGTTCTTC.

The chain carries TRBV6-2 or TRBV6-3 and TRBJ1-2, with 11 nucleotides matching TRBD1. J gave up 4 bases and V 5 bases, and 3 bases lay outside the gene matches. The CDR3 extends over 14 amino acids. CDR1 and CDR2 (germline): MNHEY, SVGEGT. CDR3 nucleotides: TGTGCCAGCAGTGGGACAGGGGGAGCCTATGGCTACACCTTC. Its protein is CASSGTGGAYGYTF.

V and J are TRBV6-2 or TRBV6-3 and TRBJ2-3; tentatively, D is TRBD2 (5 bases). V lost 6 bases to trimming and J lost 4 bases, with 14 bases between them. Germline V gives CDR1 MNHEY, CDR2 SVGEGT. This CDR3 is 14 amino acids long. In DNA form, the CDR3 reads TGTGCCAGCAGCCGCTCCACGGGGTCAGATACGCAGTATTTT. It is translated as CASSRSTGSDTQYF.

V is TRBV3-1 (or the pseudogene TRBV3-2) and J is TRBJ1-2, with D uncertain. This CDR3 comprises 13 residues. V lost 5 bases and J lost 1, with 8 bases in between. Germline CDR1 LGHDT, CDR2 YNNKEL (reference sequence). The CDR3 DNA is TGTGCCAGCAGCGGAGGGTTTAACTATGGCTACACCTTC. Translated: CASSGGFNYGYTF.

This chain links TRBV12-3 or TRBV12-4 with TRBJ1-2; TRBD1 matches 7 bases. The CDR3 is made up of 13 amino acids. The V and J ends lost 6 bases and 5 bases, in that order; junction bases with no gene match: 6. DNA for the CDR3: TGTGCCAGCAGCGCCGGGACAGCGTATGGCTACACCTTC. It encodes CASSAGTAYGYTF.

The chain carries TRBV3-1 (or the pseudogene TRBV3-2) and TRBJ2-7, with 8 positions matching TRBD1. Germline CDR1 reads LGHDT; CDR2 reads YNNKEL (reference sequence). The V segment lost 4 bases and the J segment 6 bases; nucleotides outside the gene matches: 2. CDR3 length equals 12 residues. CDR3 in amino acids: CASSRQGSEQYF. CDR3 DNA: TGTGCCAGCAGCCGACAGGGGAGCGAGCAGTACTTC.

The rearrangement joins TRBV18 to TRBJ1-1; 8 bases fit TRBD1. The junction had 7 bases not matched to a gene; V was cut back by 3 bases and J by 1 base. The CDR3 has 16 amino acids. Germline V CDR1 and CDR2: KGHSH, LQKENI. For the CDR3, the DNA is TGTGCCAGCTCACCGCAGAGACAGGGGACGAACACTGAAGCTTTCTTT. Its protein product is CASSPQRQGTNTEAFF.

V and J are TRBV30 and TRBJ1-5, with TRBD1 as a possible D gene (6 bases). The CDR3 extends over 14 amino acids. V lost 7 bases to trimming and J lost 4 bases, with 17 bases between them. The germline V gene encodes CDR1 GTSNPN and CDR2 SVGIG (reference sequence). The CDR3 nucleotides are TGTGCCTCCGGGACAACGGCGGGTAATCAGCCCCAGCATTTT. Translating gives CASGTTAGNQPQHF.

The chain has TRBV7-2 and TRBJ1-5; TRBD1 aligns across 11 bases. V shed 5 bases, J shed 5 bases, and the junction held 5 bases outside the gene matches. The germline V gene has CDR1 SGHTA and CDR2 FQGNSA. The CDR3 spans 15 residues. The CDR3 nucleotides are TGTGCCAGCAGCAGGACAGGGGGCGGATATCAGCCCCAGCATTTT. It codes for CASSRTGGGYQPQHF.

For the CDR3, the DNA is TGTGCCAGCAGCCCCCGGGACAGGGTCGATGGCTACACCTTC. Translating it yields CASSPRDRVDGYTF. The chain is built from TRBV7-2 and TRBJ1-2; 9 nucleotides agree with TRBD1. CDR3 length equals 14 residues. Germline-derived CDR1 and CDR2 are SGHTA and FQGNSA. V shed 5 bases, J shed 6 bases, and the junction held 7 bases outside the gene matches.